One sample yielded the 7 T cell receptor beta chains listed below, sequenced in a study of cytomegalovirus exposure and HLA in healthy donors. 13 Jbeta primers and 60 Vbeta primers were used for the PCR. Libraries were prepared by immunoSEQ multiplex PCR; TCRdb keeps only in-frame clonotypes and omits some of them. The sample includes about 180,000 clones, about 72% seen only once; the top ten take about 2.5%. The sequencing sample was made of PBMCs. These TCRs come from a human donor in good health.

The CDR3 DNA is TGTGCCAGCTCACCAGCGGGCGTCGGTAATGAAAAACTGTTTTTT. It is translated as CASSPAGVGNEKLFF. The chain is built from TRBV18 and TRBJ1-4; D gene unclear. Germline CDR1 and CDR2: KGHSH and LQKENI. The ends were cut back, 2 bases at V and 4 bases at J, with 11 bases in the middle. The CDR3 has 15 residues.

This chain uses TRBV2 with TRBJ1-2, with D hard to call. The germline V gene has CDR1 SNHLY and CDR2 FYNNEI. The CDR3 has 14 residues. Deletions cut 5 bases from V and 0 bases from J, with 10 bases between. Written as DNA, the CDR3 is TGTGCCAGCAGTCCCGGGGTAGCTAACTATGGCTACACCTTC. It specifies CASSPGVANYGYTF.

V usage is TRBV5-1 and J usage is TRBJ1-1; TRBD1 matches at 8 bases. V was clipped by 1 base and J by 5 bases; unmatched bases: 7. There are 15 residues in the CDR3. The germline CDR1 and CDR2 sequences are SGHRS and YFSETQ. CDR3: CASSLSTGVRTEAFF. The CDR3 DNA reads as TGCGCCAGCAGCTTGTCGACAGGGGTTAGGACTGAAGCTTTCTTT.

In this sample, this clone turned up a few times. The V call is TRBV7-8, the J call TRBJ2-5, with 10 bases fitting TRBD2. The CDR3 is made up of 15 amino acids. V lost 5 bases, J lost 4 bases, and 7 bases stayed unmatched. The germline V gene encodes CDR1 SGHVS and CDR2 FQNEAQ. The CDR3 is CASSPWTSGIETQYF. The CDR3 bases are TGTGCCAGCAGCCCCTGGACTAGCGGTATAGAGACCCAGTACTTC.

The V call is TRBV10-3, the J call TRBJ2-5, with 7 bases matching TRBD1. Per germline, CDR1 ENHRY and CDR2 SYGVKD. J lost 8 bases, V lost 7 bases, and 13 bases had no gene match. The CDR3 has 14 residues. The CDR3 reads CAITGGQDGRTQYF. DNA for the CDR3: TGTGCCATCACCGGAGGACAGGACGGGCGCACCCAGTACTTC.

In regard to this clone: The junction shows a germline mismatch at one end, possibly a read error. The genes are TRBV5-4 and TRBJ1-1; 8 nucleotides match TRBD1. The CDR3 is made up of 14 amino acids. Looked up from germline, CDR1 is SGHNT and CDR2 is YYREEE (reference sequence). The CDR3 protein is CVSSPGQGSTEAFF. The CDR3 nucleotides read TGTGTCAGCAGCCCAGGACAGGGATCCACTGAAGCTTTCTTT.

Only a few counts were recorded for this clone. The CDR3 coding sequence is TGCGCCAGCAGCCAAGATGGGGGCTCCGAGCTGTTTTTT. It translates to CASSQDGGSELFF. This chain connects TRBV4-3 to TRBJ1-4, with a possible D match to TRBD1 (6 bases). Trimming shortened V by 0 bases and J by 14 bases, and 13 bases separated the two germline ends. This CDR3 is built from 13 residues. Germline CDR1 LGHNA, CDR2 YSLEER.